What follows are 25 T cell receptor beta chains derived from one specimen sequenced in a study of OX40 agonist ivuxolimab in advanced cancers. Sequencing used immunoSEQ multiplex PCR; TCRdb keeps in-frame clones, though not all of them. Among approximately 90,000 clones, over 75% were seen once, and the ten largest hold 0.25% to 0.3%. The sample consisted of CD4+ or CD8+ T cells sorted from blood, taken in a trial of the OX40 agonist ivuxolimab. These receptors came from an adult with an advanced solid tumor such as melanoma, head and neck, liver or kidney cancer.

The chain uses TRBV6-1 and TRBJ1-5; D gene uncertain. This CDR3 has 15 amino acids. V was trimmed by 7 bases and J by 1 base, leaving 14 bases between them. Germline V lookup: CDR1 MNHNS, CDR2 SASEGT. The CDR3, as DNA: TGTGCCAGCAACCGTCAGGAAGGGAGCAATCAGCCCCAGCATTTT. Amino acid sequence: CASNRQEGSNQPQHF.

The rearrangement links TRBV6-1 to TRBJ2-3; 9 bases map to TRBD1. After removal of 8 bases from V and 2 bases from J, the junction contained 5 bases not matched to a gene. The CDR3 contains 14 residues. CDR1 and CDR2 from the germline V gene are MNHNS and SASEGT. CDR3 sequence: CASDWTGATDTQYF. CDR3 in DNA: TGTGCCAGCGACTGGACAGGGGCCACAGATACGCAGTATTTT.

The genes are TRBV27 and TRBJ1-4, with 8 bases matching TRBD1. Trimming took 3 bases from V and 4 from J; bases not matched to a gene: 10. In germline, CDR1 is MNHEY, CDR2 SMNVEV (reference sequence). CDR3 size: 17 residues. CDR3 residues: CASSLDRVSPRNEKLFF. CDR3 nucleotides: TGTGCCAGCAGTTTGGACAGGGTTAGCCCTCGTAATGAAAAACTGTTTTTT.

The V and J genes are TRBV27 and TRBJ2-7; maybe TRBD2 (5 bases). This CDR3 contains 14 residues. Trimming pared 3 bases from V and 0 bases from J, leaving 9 bases between. Germline CDR1 is MNHEY and CDR2 is SMNVEV (reference sequence). The CDR3: CASSFTGSSYEQYF. DNA for the CDR3: TGTGCCAGCAGTTTTACTGGGAGCTCCTACGAGCAGTACTTC.

This clone was seen just once. V usage is TRBV6-6 and J usage is TRBJ1-6; D unclear. CDR1 is MNHNY, CDR2 SVGAGI, per germline (reference sequence). The CDR3 is 14 residues long. V shed 4 bases and J shed 7 bases, with 11 bases lying between them. CDR3 nucleotides: TGTGCCAGCAGTTGGAGGGCAGAGAATTCACCCCTCCACTTT. Its translation: CASSWRAENSPLHF.

The rearrangement uses TRBV5-6 and TRBJ1-2, with D possibly being TRBD1 (5 bases). The germline gives CDR1 SGHDT, CDR2 YYEEEE. V was trimmed by 4 bases and J by 6 bases, leaving 25 bases between them. The CDR3 spans 17 residues. CDR3 sequence (DNA): TGTGCCAGCAGCGCAACAGGCGGGGCTCTCTCGGGGGATGGCTACACCTTC. Translating gives CASSATGGALSGDGYTF.

The V call is TRBV6-6, the J call TRBJ2-5; D is unclear. Germline CDR1 is MNHNY and CDR2 is SVGAGI (reference sequence). V was pared by 8 bases and J by 5 bases, with 6 bases between. The CDR3 extends over 10 amino acids. CDR3 protein: CASYSETQYF. The CDR3 DNA is TGTGCCAGCTATTCGGAGACCCAGTACTTC.

In this sample, this clone turned up once. The chain couples TRBV2 to TRBJ2-7; no clear D. V was cut by 2 bases and J by 2 bases, with 4 bases left in between. The CDR3 runs 12 residues. Germline V gene lookup returns CDR1 SNHLY and CDR2 FYNNEI. Here the CDR3 DNA reads TGTGCCAGCAGTGAATTTACCTACGAGCAGTACTTC. As protein: CASSEFTYEQYF. Full variable domain (rest looked up from reference TRBV2 and TRBJ2-7): EPEVTQTPSHQVTQMGQEVILRCVPISNHLYFYWYRQILGQKVEFLVSFYNNEISEKSEIFDDQFSVERPDGSNFTLKIRSTKLEDSAMYFCASSEFTYEQYFGPGTRLTVT.

This chain connects TRBV5-5 to TRBJ1-6, with D possibly TRBD1 on 6 matching bases. The CDR3 has 16 amino acids. V was pared by 3 bases and J by 8 bases, with 18 bases between. Germline CDR1 SGHKS, CDR2 YYEKEE (reference sequence). The CDR3 nucleotides read TGTGCCAGCAGCTATCAGGGGATAACTAGGGATTCACCCCTCCACTTT. This sequence encodes CASSYQGITRDSPLHF.

The genes are TRBV19 and TRBJ2-3; D is perhaps TRBD2 (6 bases). Germline V gene lookup returns CDR1 LNHDA and CDR2 SQIVND (reference sequence). The CDR3 spans 16 residues. V shed 5 bases and J shed 0 bases, with 15 bases lying between them. CDR3 in DNA: TGTGCCAGTAGTCGACTCCCCGGGACTAGCACAGATACGCAGTATTTT. The encoded protein is CASSRLPGTSTDTQYF.

This clone was observed a handful of times. This sequence joins TRBV7-9 and TRBJ1-3, with D perhaps matching TRBD1 (5 bases). The length of the CDR3 is 12 residues. The V gene's germline CDR1 is SEHNR and CDR2 FQNEAQ (reference sequence). V was trimmed by 5 bases and J by 10 bases, leaving 12 bases between them. As DNA, the CDR3 is TGTGCCAGCAGCCCCGAGGGGCGAACCATATATTTT. Amino acid sequence: CASSPEGRTIYF.

The chain combines TRBV29-1 with TRBJ1-2; D is ambiguous. CDR1 SQVTM and CDR2 ANQGSEA come from the germline V gene. V shed 4 bases and J shed 6 bases, with 18 bases lying between them. The CDR3 sequence is 14 residues long. CDR3 sequence reads: CSVARGSVSDGYTF. The CDR3 DNA follows: TGCAGCGTTGCCCGTGGGTCAGTCTCTGATGGCTACACCTTC.

V and J are TRBV9 and TRBJ2-1; D might be TRBD2 (5 bases). There are 16 residues in the CDR3. Deletions cut 1 base from V and 9 bases from J, with 20 bases between. CDR1 is SGDLS and CDR2 is YYNGEE in the germline V gene. The CDR3 bases are TGTGCCAGCAGCGTAAACCCCTCATCCGGAGGAAGTGAGCAGTTCTTC. Amino acids: CASSVNPSSGGSEQFF.

CDR3 in amino acids: CASRDSRYTEAFF. CDR3 sequence (DNA): TGTGCCAGCAGGGACAGCCGTTACACTGAAGCTTTCTTT. The chain recombines TRBV6-1 with TRBJ1-1, with D perhaps TRBD1 (6 bases). Trimming shortened V by 6 bases and J by 3 bases, and 11 bases separated the two germline ends. The CDR3 spans 13 residues. Germline V gene lookup returns CDR1 MNHNS and CDR2 SASEGT.

The genes are TRBV7-6 and TRBJ2-1, with 14 bases lining up with TRBD2. This CDR3 region has 17 residues. Germline values: CDR1 SGHVS, CDR2 FNYEAQ. J gave up 7 bases and V 1 base, and 6 bases lay outside the gene matches. The CDR3 region is CASSLGLAGGITNEQFF. The CDR3 bases are TGTGCCAGCAGCTTAGGACTAGCGGGGGGGATAACGAATGAGCAGTTCTTC.

The DNA for the CDR3 is TGTGCCAGCAGCTCAGGGAGGACAGGGACTTACAATGAGCAGTTCTTC. Translation: CASSSGRTGTYNEQFF. V and J are TRBV11-1 and TRBJ2-1, with 8 bases matching TRBD1. In germline, CDR1 is SGHAT, CDR2 FQDESV (reference sequence). V shed 4 bases, J shed 4 bases, and the junction held 9 bases outside the gene matches. CDR3 length: 16 residues.

The CDR3 reads CASPSGGTGELFF. The CDR3 DNA follows: TGTGCCAGCCCCTCGGGCGGCACTGGGGAGCTGTTTTTT. The J gene is TRBJ2-2, the V gene TRBV19; D not certain. Germline lookup yields CDR1 LNHDA and CDR2 SQIVND (reference sequence). The ends were cut back, 9 bases at V and 8 bases at J, with 16 bases in the middle. This CDR3 is built from 13 residues.

The V and J genes are TRBV12-5 and TRBJ2-3, with TRBD2 as a possible D gene (6 bases). Trimming shortened V by 0 bases and J by 1 base, and 14 bases separated the two germline ends. This CDR3 spans 17 amino acids. CDR1 is LGHNT, CDR2 FRNRAP, per germline. CDR3 DNA sequence: TGTGCTAGTGGTTTGGTACGCGGGGCCTGGGGCACAGATACGCAGTATTTT. Encoded protein: CASGLVRGAWGTDTQYF. The full variable domain, rest sourced from reference TRBV12-5 and TRBJ2-3, is DARVTQTPRHKVTEMGQEVTMRCQPILGHNTVFWYRQTMMQGLELLAYFRNRAPLDDSGMPKDRFSAEMPDATLATLKIQPSEPRDSAVYFCASGLVRGAWGTDTQYFGPGTRLTVL.

V usage is TRBV10-3 and J usage is TRBJ1-6; no reliable D call. Germline CDR1 ENHRY, CDR2 SYGVKD. The CDR3 has 14 amino acids. The V gene lost 10 bases and the J gene lost 8 bases, with 18 bases spanning the gap. The DNA of the CDR3 is TGTGCCACCACCCCGCGGGGAGCGGATTCACCCCTCCACTTT. This gives the protein CATTPRGADSPLHF.

The V and J genes are TRBV27 and TRBJ2-1, with TRBD2 identical over 8 bases. This CDR3 region has 14 residues. Germline V gives CDR1 MNHEY, CDR2 SMNVEV (reference sequence). Trimming took 4 bases from V and 9 from J; bases not matched to a gene: 8. The chain's CDR3 is CASSSPQTSGEQFF. CDR3 in DNA: TGTGCCAGCAGTTCCCCCCAAACTAGCGGTGAGCAGTTCTTC.

This clone was recorded only once. V gene TRBV9 combines with J gene TRBJ2-1; TRBD2 agrees at 10 bases. The V gene end was trimmed by 0 bases and the J gene end by 4 bases; junction bases not matched to a gene: 4. The length of the CDR3 is 16 residues. Germline V gene data show CDR1 as SGDLS and CDR2 as YYNGEE. This CDR3 is CASSVGVSGGYNEQFF. CDR3 bases: TGTGCCAGCAGCGTAGGCGTTAGCGGGGGGTACAATGAGCAGTTCTTC.

This chain joins TRBV11-2 and TRBJ2-1; 7 bases map to TRBD2. Unmatched junction bases numbered 7, after V lost 5 bases and J lost 6 bases. The CDR3 extends over 14 amino acids. Germline assignment: CDR1 SGHAT and CDR2 FQNNGV. CDR3 residues: CASSPITSVNEQFF. DNA for the CDR3: TGTGCCAGCAGCCCAATAACTAGCGTCAATGAGCAGTTCTTC.

The table lists this clone with a few counts. This CDR3 is CASSELAGLPLHF. The CDR3 region has the DNA TGTGCCAGCAGTGAATTGGCAGGGTTACCCCTCCACTTT. The rearrangement uses TRBV6-1 and TRBJ1-6, with a weak D call TRBD1 (5 bases). The CDR3 runs 13 residues. Deletions cut 2 bases from V and 12 bases from J, with 11 bases between. CDR1 and CDR2 from the germline V gene are MNHNS and SASEGT.

CDR3 DNA sequence: TGTGCCAGCAGTGTAGGGAACGAGGGTTCACCCCTCCACTTT. This encodes CASSVGNEGSPLHF. The chain uses TRBV6-1 and TRBJ1-6; D gene ambiguous. CDR1 is MNHNS and CDR2 is SASEGT in the germline V gene. V was trimmed by 4 bases and J by 9 bases, leaving 13 bases between them. CDR3 length equals 14 residues.

This chain uses TRBV7-8 with TRBJ2-7; 8 bases align to TRBD2. CDR1 SGHVS and CDR2 FQNEAQ come from the germline V gene. There are 15 residues in the CDR3. J lost 3 bases, V lost 6 bases, and 10 bases had no gene match. The CDR3 DNA sequence: TGTGCCAGCAGTAAAGGGGCGGGGGGCTTCTACGAGCAGTACTTC. Protein sequence: CASSKGAGGFYEQYF.